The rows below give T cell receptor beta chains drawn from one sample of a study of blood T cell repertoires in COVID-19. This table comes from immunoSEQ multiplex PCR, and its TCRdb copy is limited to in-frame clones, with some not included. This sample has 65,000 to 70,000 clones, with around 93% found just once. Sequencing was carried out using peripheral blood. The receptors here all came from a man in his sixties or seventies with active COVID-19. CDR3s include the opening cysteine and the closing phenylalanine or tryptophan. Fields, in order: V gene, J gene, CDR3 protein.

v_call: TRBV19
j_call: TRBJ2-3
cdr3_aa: CASSIHGGVTDTQYF

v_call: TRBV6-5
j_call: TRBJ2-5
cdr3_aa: CASTGGGQGKETQYF

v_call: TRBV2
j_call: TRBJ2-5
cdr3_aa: CASSAQETQYF

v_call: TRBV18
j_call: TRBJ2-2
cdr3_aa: CASSPARSTGELFF

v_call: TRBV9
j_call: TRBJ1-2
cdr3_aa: CASSAGGQGDGYTF

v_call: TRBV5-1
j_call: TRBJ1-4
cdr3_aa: CASSFNGGGGSEKLFF

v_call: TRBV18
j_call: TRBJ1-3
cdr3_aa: CASSPPMRGGNTIYF

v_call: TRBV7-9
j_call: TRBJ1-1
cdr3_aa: CASSFRGRTEAFF

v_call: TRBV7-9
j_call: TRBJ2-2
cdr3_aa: CASSLGRGTGELFF

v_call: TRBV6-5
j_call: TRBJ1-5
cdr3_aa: CASRDTNQPQHF

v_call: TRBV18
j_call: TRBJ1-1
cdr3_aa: CASSPGQGVRTEAFF

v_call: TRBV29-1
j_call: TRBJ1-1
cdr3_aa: CSVEWSATEAFF

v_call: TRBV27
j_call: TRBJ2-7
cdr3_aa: CASSLGAWGSYEQYF

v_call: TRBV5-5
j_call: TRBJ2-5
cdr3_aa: CASSLNSRTQRGGTQYF

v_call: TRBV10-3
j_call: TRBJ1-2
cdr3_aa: CAIRDRGTDMYGYTF

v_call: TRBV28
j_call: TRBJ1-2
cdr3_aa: CASSPWTGGHGYTF

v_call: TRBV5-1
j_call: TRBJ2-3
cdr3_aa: CASSPTNTDTQYF

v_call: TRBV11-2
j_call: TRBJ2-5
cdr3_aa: CASSPSLVGETQYF

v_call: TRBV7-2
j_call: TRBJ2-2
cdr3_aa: CASSQGTVGGTGELFF

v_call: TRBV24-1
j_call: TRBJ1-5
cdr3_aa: CATSPTGGGNQPQHF

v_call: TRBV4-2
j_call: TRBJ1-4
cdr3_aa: CASSQEAVSINEKLFF

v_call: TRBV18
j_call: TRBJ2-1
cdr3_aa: CASSPRGQSSSYNEQFF

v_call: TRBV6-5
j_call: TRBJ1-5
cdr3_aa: CASSYGRADQPQHF

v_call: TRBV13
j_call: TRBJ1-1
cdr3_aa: CASSPVPAGSLTEAFF

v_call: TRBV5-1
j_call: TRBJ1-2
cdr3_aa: CASSRTDYGYTF

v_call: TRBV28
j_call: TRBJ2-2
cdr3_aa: CASSFVLTYTGELFF

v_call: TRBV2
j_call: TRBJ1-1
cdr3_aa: CASTRGGLVAFF

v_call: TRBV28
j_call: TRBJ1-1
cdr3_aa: CASSRDRGEAFF

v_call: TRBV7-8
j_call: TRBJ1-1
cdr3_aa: CASSLGGQTEAFF

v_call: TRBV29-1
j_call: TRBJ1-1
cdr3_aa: CSVQGVNTEAFF

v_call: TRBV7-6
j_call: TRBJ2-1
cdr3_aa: CASSLTGGSSYNEQFF

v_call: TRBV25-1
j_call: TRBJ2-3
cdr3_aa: CASSEWTGRDRDTQYF

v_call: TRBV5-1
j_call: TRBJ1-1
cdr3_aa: CASSLEAGMNTEAFF

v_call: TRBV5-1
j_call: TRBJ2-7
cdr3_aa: CASSLDRASHEQYF

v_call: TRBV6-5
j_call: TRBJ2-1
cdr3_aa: CASKGDRSYNEQFF

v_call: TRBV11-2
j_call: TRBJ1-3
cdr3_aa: CASSSDVGRGNTIYF

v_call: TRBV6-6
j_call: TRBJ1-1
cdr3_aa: CASSYRGVTNTEAFF

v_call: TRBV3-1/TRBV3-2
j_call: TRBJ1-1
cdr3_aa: CASSQVTGGTEAFF

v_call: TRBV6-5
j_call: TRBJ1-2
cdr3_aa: CASSRTGGDYGYTF

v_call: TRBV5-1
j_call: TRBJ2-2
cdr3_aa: CASSSAGQNTGELFF

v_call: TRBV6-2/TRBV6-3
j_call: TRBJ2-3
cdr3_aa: CASSYSWRGTTDTQYF

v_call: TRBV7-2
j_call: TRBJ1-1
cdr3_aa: CASSLQGVRTTEAFF

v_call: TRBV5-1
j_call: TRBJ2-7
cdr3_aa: CASSPATSGGYEQYF

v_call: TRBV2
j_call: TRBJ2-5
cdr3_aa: CASSWDRAKQETQYF

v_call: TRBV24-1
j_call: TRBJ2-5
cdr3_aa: CATRERQETQYF

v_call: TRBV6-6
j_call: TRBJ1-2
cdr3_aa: CASTRGGSNYGYTF

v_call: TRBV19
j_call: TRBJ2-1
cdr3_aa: CASSIGGGLNEQFF

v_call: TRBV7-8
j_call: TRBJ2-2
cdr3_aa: CASSLAPSVIRELFF

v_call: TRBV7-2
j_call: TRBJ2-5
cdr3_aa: CASSYLGRRGETQYF

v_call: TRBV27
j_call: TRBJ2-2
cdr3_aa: CASRYNGQNTGELFF

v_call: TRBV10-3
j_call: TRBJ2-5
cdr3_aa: CAISDGGAALIQYF

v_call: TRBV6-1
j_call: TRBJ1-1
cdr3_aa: CASSGWAGEGMNTEAFF

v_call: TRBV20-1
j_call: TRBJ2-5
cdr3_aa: CSASSSGGTQETQYF

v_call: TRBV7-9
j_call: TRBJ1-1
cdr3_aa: CASSSLAVNTEAFF

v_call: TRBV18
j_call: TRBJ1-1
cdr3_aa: CASSPQGQGATEAFF

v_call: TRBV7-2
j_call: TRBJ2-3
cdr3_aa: CASSLVGVAGRVPDTQYF

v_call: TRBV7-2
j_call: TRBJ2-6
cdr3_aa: CASSLVRASGANVLTF

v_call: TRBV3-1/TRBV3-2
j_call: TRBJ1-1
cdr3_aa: CASSQARDRGEAFF

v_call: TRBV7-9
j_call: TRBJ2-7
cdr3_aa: CASSPGDISYEQYF

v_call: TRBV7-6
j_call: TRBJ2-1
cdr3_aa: CASSFQGSYNEQFF